Each of the 26 T cell receptor beta chains below was sequenced from the same sample in a study of long-term antiretroviral therapy in people with HIV (dated 2022 in TCRdb). The immunoSEQ hsTCRB v3.0 assay was used at survey level resolution for TRB variable region sequencing. TCRdb took this table from immuneACCESS and kept in-frame rearrangements with V and J called. Such tables lack part of the clones; where checked against another copy, unresolved V genes explain under half of the gap, and the rest is unexplained. Here the sample has 30,000 to 40,000 clones; 65% to 85% occur a single time. The top ten clones comprise 8.2% of the sample. The sequenced sample was unsorted PBMCs, obtained 3.1 years after starting antiretroviral therapy. The receptors stem from a woman between 50 and 59 years old with HIV.

The chain uses TRBV19 and TRBJ1-5; no reliable D call. Trimming took 0 bases from V and 3 from J, leaving 9 bases between them. This CDR3 is built from 15 residues. Germline V gene data show CDR1 as LNHDA and CDR2 as SQIVND (reference sequence). Here the CDR3 DNA reads TGTGCCAGTAGTATAGATATTGACTACAATCAGCCCCAGCATTTT. This sequence encodes CASSIDIDYNQPQHF.

The rearrangement joins TRBV6-5 to TRBJ2-7, with 9 bases fitting TRBD2. Germline CDR1 reads MNHEY; CDR2 reads SVGAGI. This CDR3 spans 15 amino acids. With 4 bases clipped from V and 4 bases from J, the junction kept 8 bases outside the gene matches. For the CDR3, the DNA is TGTGCCAGCAGTTTTTCTAGCGGGGTGAGTTACGAGCAGTACTTC. This gives the protein CASSFSSGVSYEQYF.

The chain employs TRBV2 and TRBJ2-3, with TRBD2 matching 11 bases. Germline values: CDR1 SNHLY, CDR2 FYNNEI. The CDR3 consists of 17 residues. After removal of 3 bases from V and 2 bases from J, the junction contained 7 bases not matched to a gene. The CDR3 sequence is CASSEGLAGGSTDTQYF. The CDR3, as DNA: TGTGCCAGCAGTGAGGGTCTAGCGGGGGGATCCACAGATACGCAGTATTTT. The entire variable domain, with the rest obtained from reference TRBV2 and TRBJ2-3, is as follows: EPEVTQTPSHQVTQMGQEVILRCVPISNHLYFYWYRQILGQKVEFLVSFYNNEISEKSEIFDDQFSVERPDGSNFTLKIRSTKLEDSAMYFCASSEGLAGGSTDTQYFGPGTRLTVL.

This clone has a handful of counts. The chain joins TRBV4-2 to TRBJ1-3; 7 bases are a match to TRBD1. This CDR3 is 13 amino acids long. Germline-derived CDR1 and CDR2 are LGHNA and YNFKEQ. V gave up 10 bases and J gave up 4 bases; unmatched junction bases: 7. The DNA for the CDR3 is TGTGCCACCCGGGACAGTCCCGGAAACACCATATATTTT. Amino acids: CATRDSPGNTIYF.

The chain employs TRBV5-1 and TRBJ1-2; D unresolved. The V end lost 4 bases, the J end lost 3 bases, and 10 bases lay between the germline ends. Per the germline V gene, CDR1 is SGHRS and CDR2 is YFSETQ. This CDR3 spans 13 amino acids. The CDR3 reads CASSVDGDYGYTF. CDR3 sequence (DNA): TGCGCCAGCAGCGTGGACGGAGACTATGGCTACACCTTC.

This clone came up a few times. The V gene is TRBV5-1, the J gene TRBJ1-6; no reliable D call. Germline V gene sequence: CDR1 SGHRS, CDR2 YFSETQ. The CDR3 length is 15 residues. The germline V and J ends were trimmed by 4 bases and 8 bases, with 16 bases remaining between them. CDR3 nucleotide sequence: TGCGCCAGCAGCAGTTACGAGGGAGGCGATTCACCCCTCCACTTT. Amino acids: CASSSYEGGDSPLHF. Looking up the rest from reference TRBV5-1 and TRBJ1-6 gives the full variable domain: KAGVTQTPRYLIKTRGQQVTLSCSPISGHRSVSWYQQTPGQGLQFLFEYFSETQRNKGNFPGRFSGRQFSNSRSEMNVSTLELGDSALYLCASSSYEGGDSPLHFGNGTRLTVT.

The rearrangement links TRBV12-5 to TRBJ2-2; unclear D gene. V was pared by 7 bases and J by 1 base, with 7 bases between. CDR3 length: 13 amino acids. Germline assignment: CDR1 LGHNT and CDR2 FRNRAP. CDR3 coding DNA: TGTGCTAGTGCCTTCCAGAACACCGGGGAGCTGTTTTTT. It yields the protein CASAFQNTGELFF.

The chain carries TRBV7-8 and TRBJ1-5; D ambiguous. This CDR3 is 16 amino acids long. V lost 5 bases to trimming and J lost 2 bases, with 16 bases between them. Germline V gene lookup returns CDR1 SGHVS and CDR2 FQNEAQ. As DNA, the CDR3 is TGTGCCAGCAGCACCCGGACGGTTACGGGCAATCAGCCCCAGCATTTT. Encoded protein: CASSTRTVTGNQPQHF. Complete variable domain (other parts from reference TRBV7-8 and TRBJ1-5): GAGVSQSPRYKVAKRGQDVALRCDPISGHVSLFWYQQALGQGPEFLTYFQNEAQLDKSGLPSDRFFAERPEGSVSTLKIQRTQQEDSAVYLCASSTRTVTGNQPQHFGDGTRLSIL.

This chain connects TRBV2 to TRBJ1-2; the D is unclear. This CDR3 is 13 amino acids long. Trimming shortened V by 6 bases and J by 3 bases, and 11 bases separated the two germline ends. The germline CDR1 and CDR2 sequences are SNHLY and FYNNEI. Here the CDR3 DNA reads TGTGCCAGCAGCCCTGACGGGGACTATGGCTACACCTTC. This gives the protein CASSPDGDYGYTF.

This chain connects TRBV30 to TRBJ2-7; D is unclear. Trimming pared 0 bases from V and 5 bases from J, leaving 11 bases between. The germline CDR1 and CDR2 sequences are GTSNPN and SVGIG (reference sequence). CDR3 length: 13 residues. The chain's CDR3 is CAWSVLWQNEQYF. Here the CDR3 DNA reads TGTGCCTGGAGTGTATTGTGGCAGAACGAGCAGTACTTC. Drawing the rest from reference TRBV30 and TRBJ2-7, the complete variable domain is SQTIHQWPATLVQPVGSPLSLECTVEGTSNPNLYWYRQAAGRGLQLLFYSVGIGQISSEVPQNLSASRPQDRQFILSSKKLLLSDSGFYLCAWSVLWQNEQYFGPGTRLTVT.

In this sample, this clone turned up once. The chain has TRBV19 and TRBJ1-1, with 7 nucleotides matching TRBD1. CDR1 is LNHDA, CDR2 SQIVND, per germline (reference sequence). This CDR3 region has 11 residues. After removal of 8 bases from V and 11 bases from J, the junction contained 8 bases not matched to a gene. DNA for the CDR3: TGTGCCAGTCTGACAGGGATAATCGCTTTCTTT. Translated: CASLTGIIAFF. Based on the CDR3 plus reference TRBV19 and TRBJ1-1, the full variable domain is DGGITQSPKYLFRKEGQNVTLSCEQNLNHDAMYWYRQDPGQGLRLIYYSQIVNDFQKGDIAEGYSVSREKKESFPLTVTSAQKNPTAFYLCASLTGIIAFFGQGTRLTVV.

This chain joins TRBV28 and TRBJ2-7; 8 nucleotides align to TRBD2. J gave up 1 base and V 6 bases, and 14 bases lay outside the gene matches. The V gene's germline CDR1 is MDHEN and CDR2 SYDVKM. The CDR3 totals 17 residues. CDR3 in amino acids: CASSSPVGGALSYEQYF. In nucleotides, the CDR3 is TGTGCCAGCAGCTCCCCGGTCGGGGGGGCCCTTTCCTACGAGCAGTACTTC.

In this sample, this clone turned up once. This rearrangement joins TRBV18 to TRBJ2-2; D not certain. CDR3 size: 14 residues. V shed 0 bases and J shed 5 bases, with 7 bases lying between them. Germline values: CDR1 KGHSH, CDR2 LQKENI. The CDR3 DNA reads as TGTGCCAGCTCACCACCGGTGGGAACCGGGGAGCTGTTTTTT. Amino acids: CASSPPVGTGELFF.

V and J are TRBV11-3 and TRBJ2-1; 9 bases line up with TRBD2. This CDR3 region has 16 residues. V lost 1 base and J lost 6; bases outside the gene matches: 7. From germline, CDR1 is SGHNT and CDR2 YENEEA. The CDR3 is CASSLVSGGFGNEQFF. CDR3 in DNA: TGTGCCAGCAGCTTAGTGAGCGGGGGGTTCGGCAATGAGCAGTTCTTC.

The chain links TRBV20-1 to TRBJ1-4, with D perhaps matching TRBD1 (5 bases). Germline V gene sequence: CDR1 DFQATT, CDR2 SNEGSKA (reference sequence). The CDR3 runs 10 residues. V was trimmed by 1 base and J by 11 bases, leaving 5 bases between them. CDR3 sequence (DNA): TGCAGTGCTAGAGGGGGGAAACTGTTTTTT. This translates into CSARGGKLFF.

The CDR3 loop is CASSVSLDTQYF. The CDR3 DNA reads TGTGCCAGCAGCGTATCGCTAGATACGCAGTATTTT. This chain joins TRBV9 and TRBJ2-3; D gene uncertain. Trimming cost V 1 base and J 5 bases, with 5 bases left between them. The CDR3 runs to 12 residues. CDR1 SGDLS and CDR2 YYNGEE come from the germline V gene. Using reference TRBV9 and TRBJ2-3 for the parts outside the CDR3, the full variable domain is DSGVTQTPKHLITATGQRVTLRCSPRSGDLSVYWYQQSLDQGLQFLIQYYNGEERAKGNILERFSAQQFPDLHSELNLSSLELGDSALYFCASSVSLDTQYFGPGTRLTVL.

This clone was seen more than once but under ten times. The chain uses TRBV5-4 and TRBJ1-6; D may be TRBD1 (6 bases). V was clipped by 4 bases and J by 7 bases, with 15 bases between them. Germline assignment: CDR1 SGHNT and CDR2 YYREEE (reference sequence). CDR3 length equals 15 residues. The CDR3 DNA reads as TGTGCCAGCAGCAAACAGGGACGGGAGAATTCACCCCTCCACTTT. Amino acid sequence: CASSKQGRENSPLHF.

The J gene is TRBJ2-2, the V gene TRBV28; no firm D call. Trimming took off 10 bases at V and 0 bases at J, with 9 bases between the two ends. The V gene's germline CDR1 is MDHEN and CDR2 SYDVKM. CDR3 length: 13 residues. The DNA for the CDR3 is TGTGCCATCCACGACGCGAACACCGGGGAGCTGTTTTTT. This sequence encodes CAIHDANTGELFF.

V is TRBV10-2 and J is TRBJ2-3; D uncertain. V was clipped by 4 bases and J by 2 bases, with 13 bases between them. Germline CDR1 reads WSHSY; CDR2 reads SAAADI. CDR3 length: 15 amino acids. The CDR3 nucleotides read TGCGCCAGCAGTGTTCAGGACCCAGCCACAGATACGCAGTATTTT. This encodes CASSVQDPATDTQYF.

The chain couples TRBV10-1 to TRBJ2-1, with D possibly TRBD2 on 6 matching bases. Germline CDR1 WNHNN, CDR2 SYGVQD (reference sequence). The CDR3 consists of 14 residues. V gave up 1 base and J gave up 9 bases, with 13 bases separating them. CDR3 sequence: CASSEYAGYGEQFF. The CDR3 DNA sequence: TGCGCCAGCAGTGAGTACGCGGGGTATGGTGAGCAGTTCTTC.

The V gene is TRBV5-4, the J gene TRBJ2-5; TRBD1 matches at 9 bases. The CDR3 contains 15 residues. Trimming cost V 4 bases and J 6 bases; bases outside gene matches: 10. Germline lookup yields CDR1 SGHNT and CDR2 YYREEE (reference sequence). The DNA of the CDR3 is TGTGCCAGCAGCCCCCACGGACAGGGGATAAAGACCCAGTACTTC. Its protein is CASSPHGQGIKTQYF.

The chain carries TRBV2 and TRBJ1-1; D may be TRBD1 (6 bases). The germline V gene has CDR1 SNHLY and CDR2 FYNNEI. The V end lost 11 bases, the J end lost 7 bases, and 17 bases lay between the germline ends. This CDR3 region has 12 residues. CDR3 sequence (DNA): TGTGCCTCCCAGTGGGGGGCCCTTGAAGCTTTCTTT. It codes for CASQWGALEAFF.

In nucleotides, the CDR3 is TGTGCCAGCAGCTCGAACAGGGCAGATACGCAGTATTTT. Protein: CASSSNRADTQYF. The chain links TRBV5-4 to TRBJ2-3, with D perhaps TRBD1 (6 bases). The CDR3 length is 13 residues. The V gene's germline CDR1 is SGHNT and CDR2 YYREEE (reference sequence). Between the trimmed V and J ends, which lost 3 bases and 4 bases, there was a span of 9 bases.

The V call is TRBV5-5, the J call TRBJ1-1; D remains ambiguous. The CDR3 is 12 residues long. Germline V gene sequence: CDR1 SGHKS, CDR2 YYEKEE (reference sequence). Deletions cut 0 bases from V and 4 bases from J, with 4 bases between. The CDR3 reads CASSLGPTEAFF. The CDR3 bases are TGTGCCAGCAGCTTGGGACCCACTGAAGCTTTCTTT.

The genes are TRBV5-1 and TRBJ2-5; 11 nucleotides line up with TRBD2. In germline, CDR1 is SGHRS, CDR2 YFSETQ. This CDR3 contains 18 residues. Trimming removed 1 base from V and 1 base from J; junction bases left unmatched: 9. The CDR3 nucleotides are TGCGCCAGCAGCTTGTCGCCTAGCGGGGGGCTCTTCCAAGAGACCCAGTACTTC. Translating it yields CASSLSPSGGLFQETQYF.

J is TRBJ1-1 and V is TRBV30; D is ambiguous. The CDR3 sequence is 12 residues long. CDR1 and CDR2 from the germline V gene are GTSNPN and SVGIG (reference sequence). Trimming left V 1 base short and J 1 base short, with 4 bases between. The CDR3: CAWSAGNTEAFF. CDR3 nucleotide sequence: TGTGCCTGGAGTGCCGGGAACACTGAAGCTTTCTTT.